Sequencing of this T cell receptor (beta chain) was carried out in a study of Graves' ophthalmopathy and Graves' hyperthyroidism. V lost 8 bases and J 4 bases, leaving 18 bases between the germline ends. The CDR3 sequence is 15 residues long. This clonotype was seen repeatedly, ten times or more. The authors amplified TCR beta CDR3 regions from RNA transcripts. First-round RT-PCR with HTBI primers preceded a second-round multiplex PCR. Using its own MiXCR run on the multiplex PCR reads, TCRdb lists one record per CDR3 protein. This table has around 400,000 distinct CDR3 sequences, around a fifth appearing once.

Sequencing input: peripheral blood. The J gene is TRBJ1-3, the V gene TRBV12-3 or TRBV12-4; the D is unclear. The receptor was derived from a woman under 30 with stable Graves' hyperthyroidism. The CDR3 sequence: CASVPLGSRGNTIYF. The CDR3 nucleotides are TGTGCCAGCGTTCCTTTGGGGTCGAGAGGAAACACCATATATTTT.